Below, 27 T cell receptor beta chains from the same sample are listed, as sequenced in a study of T-cell reconstitution after alpha-beta-depleted transplantation in children. Preparation of the TCRbeta library used unique molecular identifiers. TCRdb itself ran the PCR reads through MiXCR, one entry per CDR3 protein. The sample lists around 8,600 distinct CDR3 sequences, approximately 16% seen once, with about 88% in the top ten. This sample comprised PBMCs, mostly from graft donor cells, obtained 60 days after TCRalphabeta/CD19-depleted stem cell transplant. The receptors stem from a girl in the first two years of life who had a stem cell transplant for combined immunodeficiency, so the T cells may come from the graft donor.

This clonotype was observed at least ten times. This chain links TRBV20-1 with TRBJ1-6; D might be TRBD1 (5 bases). The CDR3 contains 14 residues. V was shortened by 1 base and J by 7 bases, with 11 bases between the two germline ends. Germline lookup yields CDR1 DFQATT and CDR2 SNEGSKA (reference sequence). CDR3 coding DNA: TGCAGTGCTAGAGTTCAGGGCAGGAATTCACCCCTCCACTTT. Translated: CSARVQGRNSPLHF.

The sample holds many counts of this clonotype. The rearrangement uses TRBV29-1 and TRBJ2-1; TRBD2 aligns across 9 bases. Germline lookup yields CDR1 SQVTM and CDR2 ANQGSEA. J lost 7 bases, V lost 5 bases, and 6 bases had no gene match. This CDR3 has 13 amino acids. This CDR3 is CSVFLAGSNEQFF. CDR3 sequence (DNA): TGCAGCGTTTTTCTAGCGGGATCAAATGAGCAGTTCTTC.

The genes are TRBV5-4 and TRBJ1-2; D is undetermined. CDR3 length: 15 amino acids. V gave up 0 bases and J gave up 0 bases, with 9 bases separating them. CDR1 SGHNT and CDR2 YYREEE come from the germline V gene (reference sequence). The CDR3: CASSLGTVANYGYTF. CDR3 nucleotide sequence: TGTGCCAGCAGCTTGGGTACGGTAGCTAACTATGGCTACACCTTC.

This clonotype has at least ten counts. J is TRBJ2-3 and V is TRBV7-2; D not certain. Trimming cost V 4 bases and J 3 bases, with 14 bases left between them. The germline gives CDR1 SGHTA, CDR2 FQGNSA. This CDR3 has 15 residues. CDR3 residues: CASSSPVVRTDTQYF. The CDR3 coding sequence is TGTGCCAGCAGCTCGCCTGTAGTTAGGACAGATACGCAGTATTTT.

This clonotype was observed at least ten times. CDR3 loop: CSVGLAGNNEQFF. The CDR3 region has the DNA TGCAGCGTAGGACTAGCGGGGAACAATGAGCAGTTCTTC. The chain uses TRBV29-1 and TRBJ2-1, with 12 nucleotides matching TRBD2. The trim removed 6 bases at V and 5 bases at J, leaving 2 bases unmatched. The CDR3 covers 13 residues. Germline-derived CDR1 and CDR2 are SQVTM and ANQGSEA.

The chain joins TRBV6-5 to TRBJ2-1, with D tentatively TRBD2 (6 bases). The CDR3 has 13 amino acids. Germline V gene data show CDR1 as MNHEY and CDR2 as SVGAGI. V dropped 7 bases and J dropped 6 bases, with 13 bases sitting between them. For the CDR3, the DNA is TGTGCCAGCATGTCGGGAGTTAGCAATGAGCAGTTCTTC. Encoded protein: CASMSGVSNEQFF.

This clonotype was recorded a few times. V is TRBV24-1 and J is TRBJ2-7; 8 bases align to TRBD1. The CDR3 extends over 14 amino acids. Losses at the gene ends were 4 bases for V and 5 bases for J; bases not matched to a gene: 6. Germline-derived CDR1 and CDR2 are KGHDR and SFDVKD. The CDR3 region has the DNA TGTGCCACCAGTGAAGGACAGGGACTTAACGAGCAGTACTTC. Translating it yields CATSEGQGLNEQYF.

The chain uses TRBV30 and TRBJ2-7; D possibly corresponds to TRBD2 (6 bases). V lost 0 bases and J 1 base, leaving 13 bases between the germline ends. From germline, CDR1 is GTSNPN and CDR2 SVGIG (reference sequence). The CDR3 has 15 amino acids. DNA for the CDR3: TGTGCCTGGAGTGTCGGGGGAACGGGGTCCTACGAGCAGTACTTC. Protein: CAWSVGGTGSYEQYF.

A few counts support this clonotype. This sequence joins TRBV5-8 and TRBJ2-7, with TRBD1 identical over 9 bases. Germline CDR1 and CDR2: SGHTS and YDEGEE. The V and J ends lost 2 bases and 4 bases, in that order; junction bases with no gene match: 4. The CDR3 totals 14 residues. The CDR3 DNA follows: TGTGCCAGCAGCTTATACAGGGGGCGGTACGAGCAGTACTTC. The encoded protein is CASSLYRGRYEQYF.

This clonotype is medium-sized (0.01 to 0.1%) by share. J is TRBJ2-1 and V is TRBV15; 10 nucleotides line up with TRBD2. CDR1 and CDR2 from the germline V gene are LNHNV and YYDKDF (reference sequence). This CDR3 region has 15 residues. V lost 2 bases to trimming and J lost 7 bases; unmatched junction nucleotides: 5. CDR3 amino acids: CATSRSPSGSNEQFF. CDR3 coding DNA: TGTGCCACCAGCAGATCTCCTAGCGGGAGTAATGAGCAGTTCTTC.

This rearrangement joins TRBV7-3 to TRBJ2-1; D gene uncertain. The CDR3 contains 13 residues. V shed 4 bases and J shed 11 bases, with 15 bases lying between them. Germline assignment: CDR1 SGHTA and CDR2 FQGTGA. CDR3 sequence: CASSSRDGTKQFF. DNA of the CDR3: TGTGCCAGCAGCTCAAGGGATGGTACAAAGCAGTTCTTC.

V gene TRBV7-2 combines with J gene TRBJ2-1, with TRBD1 identical over 9 bases. This CDR3 spans 16 amino acids. V trimming: 5 bases; J trimming: 12 bases; junction bases outside the gene matches: 17. CDR1 is SGHTA and CDR2 is FQGNSA in the germline V gene. The CDR3 reads CASSPTRQGVLTMQFF. The CDR3 region has the DNA TGTGCCAGCAGCCCCACCCGACAGGGGGTTTTAACAATGCAGTTCTTC.

This clonotype came up many times. The CDR3 region has the DNA TGTGCCAGCAGCGTAGGGACGGTCCAAGAGACCCAGTACTTC. This gives the protein CASSVGTVQETQYF. The chain has TRBV6-5 and TRBJ2-5; D assignment may be TRBD1 or TRBD2 (5 bases each). The germline V and J ends were trimmed by 6 bases and 1 base, with 12 bases remaining between them. The germline CDR1 and CDR2 sequences are MNHEY and SVGAGI. This CDR3 is 14 amino acids long.

This clonotype is medium-sized (0.01 to 0.1%) in the sample. V gene TRBV27 combines with J gene TRBJ1-5; D is perhaps TRBD1 (5 bases). V was pared by 6 bases and J by 2 bases, with 11 bases between. This CDR3 region has 14 residues. The germline gives CDR1 MNHEY, CDR2 SMNVEV (reference sequence). CDR3 coding DNA: TGTGCCAGCAGAGGGACGACGGGCAATCAGCCCCAGCATTTT. It encodes CASRGTTGNQPQHF.

The CDR3 spells CATRLQGVSSGANVLTF. DNA of the CDR3: TGTGCCACCAGACTACAGGGTGTTAGCTCTGGGGCCAACGTCCTGACTTTC. V is TRBV24-1 and J is TRBJ2-6, with D perhaps TRBD1 (6 bases). V was shortened by 7 bases and J by 0 bases, with 15 bases between the two germline ends. This CDR3 has 17 residues. The germline gives CDR1 KGHDR, CDR2 SFDVKD.

In its sample, this clonotype was seen a few times. This chain links TRBV3-1 with TRBJ1-2; D remains unclear. Germline-derived CDR1 and CDR2 are LGHDT and YNNKEL (reference sequence). Between the trimmed V and J ends, which lost 7 bases and 8 bases, there was a span of 5 bases. The CDR3 is 9 residues long. The CDR3 spells CASTTGYTF. The CDR3 region has the DNA TGTGCCAGCACCACGGGCTACACCTTC.

This clonotype has ten or more counts. This chain links TRBV20-1 with TRBJ1-2; D unresolved. The CDR3 is 12 amino acids. Germline CDR1 reads DFQATT; CDR2 reads SNEGSKA (reference sequence). CDR3 in amino acids: CSTRLSNYGYTF. CDR3 nucleotide sequence: TGCAGCACAAGACTGAGTAACTATGGCTACACCTTC.

The gene calls are TRBV20-1 and TRBJ2-5; D is perhaps TRBD1 (5 bases). Trimming cost V 1 base and J 4 bases, with 10 bases left between them. CDR3 length: 13 residues. Per germline, CDR1 DFQATT and CDR2 SNEGSKA (reference sequence). This chain's CDR3 is CSARGAGLETQYF. The CDR3 DNA reads as TGCAGTGCTAGAGGGGCAGGGTTAGAGACCCAGTACTTC.

This clonotype has a count of ten or more. This sequence joins TRBV3-1 and TRBJ2-1, with 10 bases lining up with TRBD1. Trimming took 1 base from V and 4 from J; bases not matched to a gene: 10. The CDR3 has 18 amino acids. Germline values: CDR1 LGHDT, CDR2 YNNKEL (reference sequence). CDR3 nucleotide sequence: TGTGCCAGCAGCCAAGGATTCTGGACAGGGGGGGTATACAATGAGCAGTTCTTC. It is translated as CASSQGFWTGGVYNEQFF.

This clonotype was observed many times. The chain has TRBV20-1 and TRBJ1-5; weak D call: TRBD1 (6 bases). The CDR3 is 13 residues long. CDR1 DFQATT and CDR2 SNEGSKA come from the germline V gene (reference sequence). Trimming removed 3 bases from V and 3 bases from J, with 9 bases in between. The CDR3, as DNA: TGCAGTGCTAGCGGACAGTTCAATCAGCCCCAGCATTTT. Amino acids: CSASGQFNQPQHF.

This clonotype was detected only a few times. It may be a read error: a sequence one base away is much more abundant. Since no conserved phenylalanine or tryptophan closes the CDR3, a read error is the likely cause. The chain employs TRBV10-2 and TRBJ2-7; D possibly corresponds to TRBD2 (5 bases). The CDR3 sequence is 11 residues long. CDR1 is WSHSY, CDR2 SAAADI, per germline. The CDR3 spells CAAGSSYEQYL. CDR3 nucleotide sequence: TGCGCGGCTGGGAGCTCCTACGAGCAGTACCTC.

Notes on this clonotype: A clone one base away is much larger, so this may be a read error. Likely a read error: the CDR3 ends without its conserved phenylalanine or tryptophan. V gene TRBV20-1 combines with J gene TRBJ2-1; 10 positions agree with TRBD2. The trim removed 5 bases at V and 6 bases at J, leaving 7 bases unmatched. Germline V gives CDR1 DFQATT, CDR2 SNEGSKA (reference sequence). This CDR3 has 14 residues. In nucleotides, the CDR3 is TGCAGTGCTGTAAAGCGGGAGGGCCTCAATGAGCAGTTCTCC. Encoded protein: CSAVKREGLNEQFS.

CDR3 in amino acids: CASSASGGVTDTQYF. CDR3 DNA sequence: TGTGCCAGCAGTGCGTCGGGAGGGGTCACAGATACGCAGTATTTT. J is TRBJ2-3 and V is TRBV2; 8 bases map to TRBD2. Germline CDR1 SNHLY, CDR2 FYNNEI. This CDR3 has 15 residues. The V segment lost 4 bases and the J segment 2 bases; nucleotides outside the gene matches: 5.

This clonotype was picked up a small number of times. The V and J genes are TRBV6-2 or TRBV6-3 and TRBJ1-5; no reliable D call. CDR1 and CDR2 from the germline V gene are MNHEY and SVGEGT. CDR3 length: 16 residues. Trimming took 6 bases from V and 0 from J, leaving 15 bases between them. In DNA form, the CDR3 reads TGTGCCAGCAGCTCGAGAAGAGGGCCTAGCAATCAGCCCCAGCATTTT. Its translation: CASSSRRGPSNQPQHF.

The chain uses TRBV24-1 and TRBJ2-7, with TRBD1 matching over 7 bases. V was pared by 4 bases and J by 5 bases, with 13 bases of the junction left unmatched. This CDR3 region has 16 residues. The germline V gene has CDR1 KGHDR and CDR2 SFDVKD. The CDR3 nucleotides are TGTGCCACCAGTGACCCACACATGACAGGGTCCAACGAGCAGTACTTC. It codes for CATSDPHMTGSNEQYF.

This clonotype was observed at least ten times. The V gene is TRBV7-8, the J gene TRBJ2-2, with D possibly TRBD2 on 5 matching bases. V lost 5 bases to trimming and J lost 6 bases, with 10 bases between them. Germline CDR1 is SGHVS and CDR2 is FQNEAQ. The CDR3 contains 13 residues. The CDR3 sequence is CASSESSSGELFF. The CDR3 DNA is TGTGCCAGCAGCGAATCTAGCTCCGGGGAGCTGTTTTTT.

There are many counts of this clonotype. The chain recombines TRBV27 with TRBJ1-5; perhaps TRBD1 as D (6 bases). V lost 4 bases to trimming and J lost 3 bases, with 16 bases between them. This CDR3 spans 16 amino acids. Germline-derived CDR1 and CDR2 are MNHEY and SMNVEV (reference sequence). CDR3 DNA: TGTGCCAGCAGTTCAGCCAGGGGAATGGTCAATCAGCCCCAGCATTTT. Translated: CASSSARGMVNQPQHF.